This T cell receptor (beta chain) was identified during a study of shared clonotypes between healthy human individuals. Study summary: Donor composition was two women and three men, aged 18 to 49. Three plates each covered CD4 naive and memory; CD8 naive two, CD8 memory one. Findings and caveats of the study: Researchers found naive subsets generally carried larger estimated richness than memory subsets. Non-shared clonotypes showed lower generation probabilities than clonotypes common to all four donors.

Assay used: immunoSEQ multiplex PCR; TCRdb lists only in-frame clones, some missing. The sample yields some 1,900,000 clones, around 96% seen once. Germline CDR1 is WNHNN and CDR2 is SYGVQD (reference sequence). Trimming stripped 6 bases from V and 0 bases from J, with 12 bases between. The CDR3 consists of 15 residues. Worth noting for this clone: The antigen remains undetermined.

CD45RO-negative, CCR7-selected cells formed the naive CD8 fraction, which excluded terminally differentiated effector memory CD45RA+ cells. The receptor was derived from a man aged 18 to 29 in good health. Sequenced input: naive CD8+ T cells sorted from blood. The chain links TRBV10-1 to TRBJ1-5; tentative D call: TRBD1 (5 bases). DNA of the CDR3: TGCGCCAGCAGAAGGACAAACTATAGCAATCAGCCCCAGCATTTT. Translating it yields CASRRTNYSNQPQHF.